This TCR beta chain was found in a study of cytomegalovirus exposure and HLA in healthy donors. Germline CDR1 reads MNHEY; CDR2 reads SVGAGI. Trimming removed 4 bases from V and 2 bases from J, with 8 bases in between. The CDR3 spans 13 residues. The PCR was carried out with 60 Vbeta primers and 13 Jbeta primers. TCRdb keeps only in-frame clones here, not all; method: immunoSEQ multiplex PCR. The sample holds about 160,000 clones; approximately 80% are singletons and the top ten take approximately 0.8%. This clone appeared once. Its matching antigen is unknown. The study, taken as a whole, reports: In a later analysis, TCR association rates varied by HLA locus: DRB1 most, HLA-C fewest.

The chain links TRBV6-5 to TRBJ1-2; D remains ambiguous. The sequence was collected from a woman aged 18-29 years in good health and CMV-seronegative. The sequenced sample was PBMCs. The CDR3 protein is CASSLTENYGYTF. CDR3 in DNA: TGTGCCAGCAGTTTAACAGAAAACTATGGCTACACCTTC.